Presented here are 6 T cell receptor beta chains from one specimen sequenced in a study of robustness of blood B and T cell sequencing. cDNA synthesis used template switching with a 5' universal priming oligo. Every cDNA molecule received a random 12-nucleotide UMI from the template-switch oligo. TCRdb fed the PCR reads into MiXCR, producing one record per CDR3 protein. There are over 1,500 distinct CDR3 sequences in the sample; roughly 56% occur only once, and 40% to 50% lies in the top ten. The template for TCR beta quantification was mRNA, not genomic DNA. Material: peripheral blood. These receptor sequences come from a human donor in good health.

This clonotype was counted between two and nine times. V is TRBV29-1 and J is TRBJ2-7; unclear D gene. Trimming shortened V by 8 bases and J by 3 bases, and 17 bases separated the two germline ends. The germline CDR1 and CDR2 sequences are SQVTM and ANQGSEA. The CDR3 loop spans 13 amino acids. The CDR3 bases are TGCAGCACCAGACGAGCAGGTAGCTACGAGCAGTACTTC. As protein: CSTRRAGSYEQYF.

The chain uses TRBV28 and TRBJ1-2, with TRBD1 as a possible D gene (6 bases). CDR3 size: 16 residues. Germline CDR1 reads MDHEN; CDR2 reads SYDVKM. V shed 4 bases and J shed 5 bases, with 20 bases lying between them. CDR3 sequence: CASSSARGDLRYGYTF. The CDR3 coding sequence is TGTGCCAGCAGTTCCGCCAGGGGCGACCTCCGGTATGGCTACACCTTC.

The chain employs TRBV11-2 and TRBJ1-2; 8 nucleotides match TRBD1. The junction had 4 bases not matched to a gene; V was cut back by 5 bases and J by 2 bases. This CDR3 region has 14 residues. From germline, CDR1 is SGHAT and CDR2 FQNNGV. The CDR3: CASSPWTGNYGYTF. The CDR3 DNA reads TGTGCCAGCAGCCCGTGGACAGGGAACTATGGCTACACCTTC.

The rearrangement joins TRBV7-9 to TRBJ1-2, with D maybe TRBD1 (6 bases). The germline V and J ends were trimmed by 2 bases and 4 bases, with 17 bases remaining between them. Germline-derived CDR1 and CDR2 are SEHNR and FQNEAQ (reference sequence). The CDR3 length is 16 residues. The CDR3 nucleotides read TGTGCCAGCAGCTTAAGGGATGGGACGACAGGCTATGGCTACACCTTC. Encoded protein: CASSLRDGTTGYGYTF.

The DNA for the CDR3 is TGTGCGTCAGCGGGGGGGTCCTACAATGAGCAGTTCTTC. Residues: CASAGGSYNEQFF. The chain is built from TRBV30 and TRBJ2-1; 10 nucleotides line up with TRBD2. The CDR3 has 13 residues. CDR1 is GTSNPN and CDR2 is SVGIG in the germline V gene (reference sequence).

V usage is TRBV12-3 or TRBV12-4 and J usage is TRBJ2-3; TRBD2 matches at 9 bases. The V gene end was trimmed by 7 bases and the J gene end by 1 base; junction bases not matched to a gene: 0. The CDR3 has 13 amino acids. This CDR3 is CASTSGGTDTQYF. The DNA of the CDR3 is TGTGCCAGCACTAGCGGGGGCACAGATACGCAGTATTTT.